This section outlines one T cell receptor beta chain sequence together with its context. This entry belongs to a study of blood T cell repertoires in COVID-19. Across the study: Sites across the United States, Italy and Spain contributed samples from acute and convalescent COVID-19. From T cells, B-cell-depleted T cells, or PBMCs came the material, which was cDNA or gDNA.

Authors' analysis steps: The assay estimated nucleated cells by amplifying reference gene primers. This table comes from immunoSEQ multiplex PCR, and its TCRdb copy is limited to in-frame clones, with some not included. The V and J calls and clone size are taken from that table; D and trimming were inferred from the DNA. Of about 71,000 clones in the sample, 75% to 90% were seen once. This CDR3 is 13 amino acids long. V shed 5 bases and J shed 6 bases, with 11 bases lying between them. Germline V gene data show CDR1 as LNHDA and CDR2 as SQIVND (reference sequence). The genes are TRBV19 and TRBJ2-1; no clear D gene. The clonotype originates from a man over 45 with acute or convalescent COVID-19. The sample taken for sequencing was peripheral blood. CDR3 in amino acids: CASSPSTGNEQFF. The CDR3 coding sequence is TGTGCCAGTAGTCCCTCAACTGGCAATGAGCAGTTCTTC.